This T cell receptor beta chain was sequenced in a study of T-cell reconstitution after alpha-beta-depleted transplantation in children. There are a few counts of this clonotype. This CDR3 contains 15 residues. Trimming took 5 bases from V and 6 from J; bases not matched to a gene: 11. Per the germline V gene, CDR1 is MNHNS and CDR2 is SASEGT. This sample's TCRbeta library carried unique molecular identifier barcodes. MiXCR was run by TCRdb on the PCR reads, yielding one entry per CDR3 protein. Of 360,000 or so distinct CDR3 sequences listed, just over 20% are singletons. The TCR sequence derives from a human donor who donated a stem cell graft to a child with acute myeloid leukemia. The sequencing used PBMCs from the stem cell graft donor, collected from the stem cell graft. The chain has TRBV6-1 and TRBJ2-7; 9 bases fit TRBD1. The CDR3 spells CASSPPGTGKSEQYF. The CDR3 DNA is TGTGCCAGCAGTCCCCCCGGGACAGGGAAATCCGAGCAGTACTTC.